These 8 T cell receptor beta chains came from one sample sequenced in a study of post-analysis software for immune sequencing data. Unique molecular identifiers tagged the TCR beta cDNA libraries. From the PCR reads, TCRdb called clonotypes with MiXCR, one entry per CDR3 protein. The data show about 430,000 distinct CDR3 sequences, 39% seen once. Antigen specificity for these receptors is unknown. Study-level results: TRBV5-6, TRBV5-1 and TRBV20-1 belonged to a set of roughly 5 TRBV segments that were more frequent in patients than controls.

Sequenced sample: blood. The origin of the receptors is a girl between 2 and 10 years old with multiple sclerosis.

The chain employs TRBV11-1 and TRBJ2-3, with 8 bases identical to TRBD2. The V gene end was trimmed by 4 bases and the J gene end by 1 base; junction bases not matched to a gene: 4. There are 15 residues in the CDR3. The germline V gene encodes CDR1 SGHAT and CDR2 FQDESV (reference sequence). CDR3 nucleotide sequence: TGTGCCAGCAGCTCGGTTAGCGGGGGCACAGATACGCAGTATTTT. This translates into CASSSVSGGTDTQYF.

The chain is built from TRBV6-1 and TRBJ2-1; D might be TRBD2 (6 bases). Trimming pared 0 bases from V and 2 bases from J, leaving 14 bases between. The CDR3 loop spans 17 amino acids. Germline-derived CDR1 and CDR2 are MNHNS and SASEGT. This CDR3 is CASSEAPKLATYNEQFF. In DNA form, the CDR3 reads TGTGCCAGCAGTGAAGCACCCAAACTAGCCACCTACAATGAGCAGTTCTTC.

The sample holds a few counts of this clonotype. The chain employs TRBV6-1 and TRBJ1-2; D gene unclear. CDR1 is MNHNS and CDR2 is SASEGT in the germline V gene. Between the trimmed V and J ends, which lost 1 base and 8 bases, there was a span of 14 bases. This CDR3 contains 14 residues. CDR3 amino acids: CASSEVEEYGGYTF. The CDR3 region has the DNA TGTGCCAGCAGTGAAGTGGAGGAATATGGCGGCTACACCTTC.

The chain joins TRBV15 to TRBJ1-4, with D perhaps matching TRBD1 (5 bases). The CDR3 consists of 12 residues. V was shortened by 0 bases and J by 16 bases, with 12 bases between the two germline ends. The germline V gene has CDR1 LNHNV and CDR2 YYDKDF (reference sequence). CDR3 sequence reads: CATSRDGGIRFF. DNA for the CDR3: TGTGCCACCAGCAGAGATGGGGGAATTCGGTTTTTT.

The genes are TRBV10-3 and TRBJ2-5; 11 bases fit TRBD2. The length of the CDR3 is 14 residues. Germline CDR1 ENHRY, CDR2 SYGVKD. The V gene end was trimmed by 5 bases and the J gene end by 6 bases; junction bases not matched to a gene: 5. CDR3 amino acids: CAISQGLAEQTQYF. DNA for the CDR3: TGTGCCATCAGTCAGGGACTAGCGGAGCAGACCCAGTACTTC.

The chain has TRBV29-1 and TRBJ2-3; 8 bases agree with TRBD2. CDR3 length equals 14 residues. The V gene's germline CDR1 is SQVTM and CDR2 ANQGSEA. V lost 5 bases to trimming and J lost 3 bases; unmatched junction nucleotides: 7. Here the CDR3 reads CSVFPSGRTDTQYF. The CDR3 DNA reads TGCAGCGTTTTCCCAAGCGGGAGAACAGATACGCAGTATTTT.

This clonotype was seen a few times. The rearrangement uses TRBV3-1 and TRBJ2-1; maybe TRBD2 (6 bases). From germline, CDR1 is LGHDT and CDR2 YNNKEL (reference sequence). The V gene lost 1 base and the J gene lost 5 bases, with 12 bases spanning the gap. CDR3 length equals 15 residues. Here the CDR3 reads CASSQVGRGHNEQFF. CDR3 coding DNA: TGTGCCAGCAGCCAAGTAGGGCGGGGTCACAATGAGCAGTTCTTC.

This chain links TRBV29-1 with TRBJ2-1, with TRBD2 matching 9 bases. From germline, CDR1 is SQVTM and CDR2 ANQGSEA. V was clipped by 4 bases and J by 2 bases; unmatched bases: 9. This CDR3 has 16 residues. Here the CDR3 DNA reads TGCAGCGTTGGTGGTAGCGGGGGCCAAACCTACAATGAGCAGTTCTTC. Protein sequence: CSVGGSGGQTYNEQFF.